The 26 T cell receptor beta chains listed next were all sequenced from one sample in a study of vaccination effects on CD4 cells after COVID-19 (dated by TCRdb to the early 2020s). In the ViraFEST assay, PBMC were stimulated with viral peptide pools, and antigen-specific CD4+ T cell clonotypes were then identified by expansion using TCR sequencing. After around eleven days of culture, CD4+ T cells were isolated with the EasySep CD4+ T cell isolation kit. PCR-confirmed SARS-CoV-2 infection had occurred in convalescent patients between March and December 2020, before the Alpha, Beta and Delta variants emerged in the United States. Libraries were made using the immunoSEQ multiplex PCR assay. TCRdb re-hosts the immuneACCESS table, in-frame sequences only. Its copies lack some clones; in the studies checked, an unresolved V gene accounts for under half of them, and the cause for the rest is not known. This sample gives 40,000 or so clones in total; roughly 80% of them show up just once. Together, the top ten hold less than 30% of the sample.

No antigen has been assigned to these receptors. The specimen was CD4+ T cells from PBMCs cultured with a peptide pool, collected before COVID-19 vaccination. These receptors were collected from a human donor who had a prior SARS-CoV-2 infection.

The chain couples TRBV11-3 to TRBJ2-2, with TRBD1 matching over 8 bases. There are 17 residues in the CDR3. Trimming at V came to 5 bases and at J to 0 bases, leaving 8 bases not matched to a gene. Per germline, CDR1 SGHNT and CDR2 YENEEA. The CDR3 protein is CASSAPGQGTNTGELFF. The CDR3 DNA is TGTGCCAGCAGCGCCCCCGGACAGGGAACGAACACCGGGGAGCTGTTTTTT.

This chain links TRBV4-1 with TRBJ2-6; perhaps TRBD2 as D (6 bases). This CDR3 region has 20 residues. V lost 0 bases and J lost 1, with 19 bases in between. Germline-derived CDR1 and CDR2 are MGHRA and YSYEKL. The CDR3 DNA is TGCGCCAGCAGCCAAGATCGTTCGGCTATACGGGGGTCTGGGGCCAACGTCCTGACTTTC. This gives the protein CASSQDRSAIRGSGANVLTF.

In its sample, this clone was seen a few times. This chain connects TRBV9 to TRBJ2-2; TRBD1 matches 7 bases. CDR1 SGDLS and CDR2 YYNGEE come from the germline V gene. This CDR3 has 16 residues. V lost 1 base and J lost 5; bases outside the gene matches: 8. CDR3 residues: CASSVTGTEGTGELFF. The CDR3 DNA is TGTGCCAGCAGCGTAACCGGGACAGAGGGGACCGGGGAGCTGTTTTTT.

The gene calls are TRBV6-4 and TRBJ2-3; 11 bases map to TRBD2. This CDR3 contains 15 residues. Germline V CDR1 and CDR2: MRHNA, SNTAGT. With 3 bases clipped from V and 3 bases from J, the junction kept 2 bases outside the gene matches. This chain's CDR3 is CASSESSGGTDTQYF. The DNA for the CDR3 is TGTGCCAGCAGTGAATCTAGCGGGGGGACAGATACGCAGTATTTT.

The V gene is TRBV3-1 (or the pseudogene TRBV3-2), the J gene TRBJ2-1; either TRBD1 or TRBD2 may supply D (5 bases each). Trimming cost V 4 bases and J 0 bases, with 13 bases left between them. Germline V gene lookup returns CDR1 LGHDT and CDR2 YNNKEL (reference sequence). This CDR3 is built from 16 residues. DNA of the CDR3: TGTGCCAGCAGCCGTGGGGCTGGACTCTCCTACAATGAGCAGTTCTTC. This encodes CASSRGAGLSYNEQFF.

The rearrangement links TRBV7-9 to TRBJ2-3; tentatively, D is TRBD1 or TRBD2 (6 bases each). Germline V gene sequence: CDR1 SEHNR, CDR2 FQNEAQ (reference sequence). The V and J ends lost 5 bases and 4 bases respectively, with 22 bases between them. CDR3 length: 17 residues. The CDR3 region is CASSRGQPSAHPDTQYF. In DNA form, the CDR3 reads TGTGCCAGCAGCAGAGGACAGCCTAGCGCTCACCCAGATACGCAGTATTTT.

For the CDR3, the DNA is TGTGCCAGCAGGAGGACTATAGCGGGGTTGAATGAGCAGTTCTTC. It codes for CASRRTIAGLNEQFF. V is TRBV11-1 and J is TRBJ2-1, with TRBD2 identical over 8 bases. With V trimmed by 6 bases and J by 7 bases, 11 bases remained unmatched. The CDR3 is 15 residues long. Germline assignment: CDR1 SGHAT and CDR2 FQDESV (reference sequence).

This clone showed up just a few times. V and J are TRBV30 and TRBJ1-5; the match to TRBD1 covers 9 bases. Germline V gene sequence: CDR1 GTSNPN, CDR2 SVGIG (reference sequence). This CDR3 spans 13 amino acids. Losses at the gene ends were 2 bases for V and 6 bases for J; bases not matched to a gene: 2. The CDR3 sequence is CAWSLQGAQPQHF. The CDR3 DNA reads TGTGCCTGGAGTCTACAGGGGGCTCAGCCCCAGCATTTT.

The rearrangement links TRBV5-4 to TRBJ2-5; D possibly matches TRBD1 or TRBD2 (6 bases each). The CDR3 sequence is 15 residues long. Between the trimmed V and J ends, which lost 0 bases and 5 bases, there was a span of 14 bases. Germline assignment: CDR1 SGHNT and CDR2 YYREEE (reference sequence). In DNA, the CDR3 is TGTGCCAGCAGCTTGGGACTAGGGGGGCGGGAGACCCAGTACTTC. Its protein is CASSLGLGGRETQYF.

J is TRBJ2-1 and V is TRBV27; the D is unclear. V lost 1 base and J 4 bases, leaving 11 bases between the germline ends. This CDR3 contains 15 residues. CDR1 is MNHEY and CDR2 is SMNVEV in the germline V gene (reference sequence). CDR3 DNA: TGTGCCAGCAGTTTATTCCTAGGCAGGTACAATGAGCAGTTCTTC. It codes for CASSLFLGRYNEQFF.

The chain uses TRBV29-1 and TRBJ2-3; the D is unclear. CDR1 and CDR2 (germline): SQVTM, ANQGSEA. The V end was cut by 5 bases, the J end by 2 bases, with 11 bases between. This CDR3 region has 13 residues. The CDR3 DNA reads TGCAGCGTTTTTAGGGAAAACACAGATACGCAGTATTTT. It translates to CSVFRENTDTQYF.

The chain links TRBV4-1 to TRBJ1-4; 8 bases fit TRBD1. Germline CDR1 MGHRA, CDR2 YSYEKL. V gave up 5 bases and J gave up 0 bases; unmatched junction bases: 5. This CDR3 has 16 amino acids. CDR3 region: CASSNGQGATNEKLFF. CDR3 nucleotide sequence: TGCGCCAGCAGCAACGGACAGGGTGCAACTAATGAAAAACTGTTTTTT.

The chain employs TRBV6-5 and TRBJ1-2; no clear D gene. The CDR3 totals 13 residues. The germline V and J ends were trimmed by 6 bases and 3 bases, with 11 bases remaining between them. Germline-derived CDR1 and CDR2 are MNHEY and SVGAGI. The CDR3 DNA sequence: TGTGCCAGCAGGGAGGGCACATACTATGGCTACACCTTC. This encodes CASREGTYYGYTF.

This chain connects TRBV27 to TRBJ2-7; D gene unclear. V lost 2 bases, J lost 10 bases, and 18 bases lay in between. Germline-derived CDR1 and CDR2 are MNHEY and SMNVEV (reference sequence). The CDR3 contains 14 residues. The CDR3 DNA sequence: TGTGCCAGCAGTTTAGGTTTCTTAAAAGGCGACCAGTACTTC. Amino acids: CASSLGFLKGDQYF.

The chain combines TRBV10-3 with TRBJ1-1; no definite D call. With 2 bases removed from V and 0 bases from J, the gap between germline ends came to 7 bases. The length of the CDR3 is 14 residues. CDR1 is ENHRY, CDR2 SYGVKD, per germline. The CDR3 is CAISETRMNTEAFF. In nucleotides, the CDR3 is TGTGCCATCAGTGAGACTAGGATGAACACTGAAGCTTTCTTT.

This clone was seen once. The chain joins TRBV6-5 to TRBJ1-2; unclear D gene. The germline V gene has CDR1 MNHEY and CDR2 SVGAGI. Trimming removed 6 bases from V and 5 bases from J, with 13 bases in between. This CDR3 is built from 13 residues. In DNA, the CDR3 is TGTGCCAGCAGCTCCGCGGGCTATTATGGCTACACCTTC. As protein: CASSSAGYYGYTF.

V is TRBV2 and J is TRBJ1-1, with TRBD1 as a possible D gene (6 bases). Germline CDR1 reads SNHLY; CDR2 reads FYNNEI. The CDR3 length is 14 residues. Between the trimmed V and J ends, which lost 8 bases and 4 bases, there was a span of 17 bases. The CDR3 loop reads CASGQGFESTEAFF. CDR3 nucleotides: TGTGCCAGCGGCCAGGGGTTTGAGAGCACTGAAGCTTTCTTT. Full variable domain (remainder filled in from reference TRBV2 and TRBJ1-1): EPEVTQTPSHQVTQMGQEVILRCVPISNHLYFYWYRQILGQKVEFLVSFYNNEISEKSEIFDDQFSVERPDGSNFTLKIRSTKLEDSAMYFCASGQGFESTEAFFGQGTRLTVV.

This clone was counted only a few times. The chain joins TRBV2 to TRBJ2-1, with no clear D. Germline V gene lookup returns CDR1 SNHLY and CDR2 FYNNEI. The CDR3 covers 14 residues. The V gene lost 2 bases and the J gene lost 2 bases, with 7 bases spanning the gap. The CDR3, as DNA: TGTGCCAGCAGTGAAAGGTCCCCCTACAATGAGCAGTTCTTC. It is translated as CASSERSPYNEQFF.

The chain is built from TRBV4-1 and TRBJ1-1; a possible D gene is TRBD1 (6 bases). Trimming stripped 3 bases from V and 5 bases from J, with 19 bases between. The CDR3 runs to 16 residues. In germline, CDR1 is MGHRA, CDR2 YSYEKL. CDR3 region: CASSHPRAGESTEAFF. The CDR3 DNA sequence: TGCGCCAGCAGCCATCCCCGGGCAGGGGAATCGACTGAAGCTTTCTTT.

This clone was picked up one time. The chain links TRBV11-2 to TRBJ2-3, with D tentatively TRBD2 (7 bases). The V end was cut by 4 bases, the J end by 6 bases, with 11 bases between. This CDR3 region has 13 residues. The germline CDR1 and CDR2 sequences are SGHAT and FQNNGV. CDR3 amino acids: CASSSPGGDTQYF. DNA of the CDR3: TGTGCCAGCAGCTCCCCGGGGGGCGATACGCAGTATTTT.

The CDR3 nucleotides read TGTGCCAGCAGCCGCCCACCCCCGACAGACTTTACCTACGAGCAGTACTTC. Amino acids: CASSRPPPTDFTYEQYF. The J gene is TRBJ2-7, the V gene TRBV21-1; whether TRBD1, the table's D call, matches the DNA was not checked. TRBV21-1 is reported as a pseudogene. The CDR3 runs to 17 residues.

The chain is built from TRBV5-8 and TRBJ2-1, with 8 bases lining up with TRBD1. Germline loops: CDR1 SGHTS, CDR2 YDEGEE. This CDR3 has 15 amino acids. Trimming at V came to 0 bases and at J to 3 bases, leaving 2 bases not matched to a gene. CDR3 amino acids: CASSLGQGSYNEQFF. The CDR3 region has the DNA TGTGCCAGCAGCTTGGGACAGGGGAGCTACAATGAGCAGTTCTTC.

This chain links TRBV7-2 with TRBJ2-1; 9 nucleotides agree with TRBD2. CDR1 and CDR2 from the germline V gene are SGHTA and FQGNSA. CDR3 length: 14 amino acids. J was trimmed by 13 bases and V by 5 bases; bases with no gene match: 12. CDR3 residues: CASSPRLAGIYQFF. The CDR3 DNA reads as TGTGCCAGCAGCCCCCGGCTAGCGGGAATCTACCAGTTCTTC.

The V and J genes are TRBV27 and TRBJ2-5; D might be TRBD1 or TRBD2, each matching 5 bases. Germline V lookup: CDR1 MNHEY, CDR2 SMNVEV (reference sequence). This CDR3 spans 14 amino acids. V was trimmed by 5 bases and J by 1 base, leaving 11 bases between them. The CDR3 spells CASSRGVFQETQYF. DNA of the CDR3: TGTGCCAGCAGTAGGGGAGTCTTCCAAGAGACCCAGTACTTC.

The chain recombines TRBV7-2 with TRBJ2-1, with a tentative D call TRBD2 (6 bases). Germline CDR1 reads SGHTA; CDR2 reads FQGNSA. Trimming shortened V by 7 bases and J by 1 base, and 11 bases separated the two germline ends. The CDR3 sequence is 14 residues long. CDR3 sequence (DNA): TGTGCCAGCAACCTACGGGGGTCCTACAATGAGCAGTTCTTC. Translating it yields CASNLRGSYNEQFF.

This clone was counted a few times. The chain recombines TRBV5-1 with TRBJ1-2; no clear D. This CDR3 has 15 amino acids. CDR1 is SGHRS, CDR2 YFSETQ, per germline. Trimming removed 0 bases from V and 4 bases from J, with 13 bases in between. The CDR3 DNA reads as TGCGCCAGCAGCTTGGGACCTGCATATAGCTATGGCTACACCTTC. This codes for CASSLGPAYSYGYTF.